These 17 T cell receptor beta chains originate from one sample sequenced in a study of T cells after yellow fever vaccination. Via MiXCR, TCRdb re-called the 5' RACE reads, giving one row per CDR3 protein. The repertoire has 500,000 to 650,000 distinct CDR3 sequences, about 17% of them found once; the top ten carry 15% to 20%. Sequenced here: PBMCs, sampled roughly 5 days after the first yellow fever vaccination. The receptor source for this set is a man younger than 35 who received the YFV17D yellow fever vaccine.

This clonotype was observed a handful of times. The CDR3 DNA sequence: TGTGCCAGCAGCCCCCGACAGGGGGCAGAGACCCAGTACTTC. Translating gives CASSPRQGAETQYF. The rearrangement uses TRBV7-2 and TRBJ2-5; 10 bases match TRBD1. Germline V gives CDR1 SGHTA, CDR2 FQGNSA. With 5 bases clipped from V and 4 bases from J, the junction kept 4 bases outside the gene matches. This CDR3 has 14 residues.

The chain joins TRBV4-3 to TRBJ1-2; no clear D gene. The germline CDR1 and CDR2 sequences are LGHNA and YSLEER. V lost 0 bases to trimming and J lost 2 bases, with 10 bases between them. The CDR3 spans 15 residues. The CDR3 DNA is TGCGCCAGCAGCCAAGATGGGATTTACAACTATGGCTACACCTTC. This codes for CASSQDGIYNYGYTF.

V is TRBV3-1 and J is TRBJ2-1, with TRBD1 matching over 8 bases. Germline assignment: CDR1 LGHDT and CDR2 YNNKEL (reference sequence). V shed 4 bases and J 8 bases; nucleotides not matched to a gene: 7. This CDR3 has 14 amino acids. The CDR3 loop reads CASSLRQGAHEQFF. In DNA form, the CDR3 reads TGTGCCAGCAGCCTGCGGCAGGGGGCGCATGAGCAGTTCTTC.

This clonotype has more than one count but fewer than ten. The chain couples TRBV5-1 to TRBJ2-5; TRBD1 matches at 7 bases. The V gene end was trimmed by 5 bases and the J gene end by 5 bases; junction bases not matched to a gene: 9. The germline V gene has CDR1 SGHRS and CDR2 YFSETQ. The CDR3 runs to 14 residues. The CDR3 loop is CASSPGQLRETQYF. Here the CDR3 DNA reads TGCGCCAGCAGTCCGGGACAGCTTAGGGAGACCCAGTACTTC.

This clonotype was seen more than once but under ten times. The chain joins TRBV20-1 to TRBJ2-3, with D hard to call. Germline CDR1 is DFQATT and CDR2 is SNEGSKA (reference sequence). There are 10 residues in the CDR3. V was cut by 0 bases and J by 9 bases, with 4 bases left in between. The CDR3 loop is CSARDRTQYF. The CDR3 region has the DNA TGCAGTGCTAGAGATCGGACGCAGTATTTT.

The chain combines TRBV6-2 or TRBV6-3 with TRBJ2-3; 8 bases match TRBD2. J was trimmed by 5 bases and V by 6 bases; bases with no gene match: 7. This CDR3 has 14 amino acids. CDR1 MNHEY and CDR2 SVGEGT come from the germline V gene. CDR3 sequence (DNA): TGTGCCAGCAGGAAGGCGGGGGGAAGAGATACGCAGTATTTT. Its protein is CASRKAGGRDTQYF.

The CDR3 nucleotides read TGTGCCATGAGCGCGGGGGGGCGCAGTGAGCAGTTCTTC. Residues: CAMSAGGRSEQFF. The chain links TRBV7-9 to TRBJ2-1; TRBD2 matches 9 bases. The CDR3 loop spans 13 amino acids. The ends lost 10 bases at V and 9 bases at J; junction bases unmatched: 10. The V gene's germline CDR1 is SEHNR and CDR2 FQNEAQ (reference sequence). The full variable domain, in which reference TRBV7-9 and TRBJ2-1 provide the parts outside the CDR3, is DTGVSQNPRHKITKRGQNVTFRCDPISEHNRLYWYRQTLGQGPEFLTYFQNEAQLEKSRLLSDRFSAERPKGSFSTLEIQRTEQGDSAMYLCAMSAGGRSEQFFGPGTRLTVL.

The V gene is TRBV2, the J gene TRBJ2-5, with 7 bases aligning to TRBD1. The CDR3 has 14 residues. The germline gives CDR1 SNHLY, CDR2 FYNNEI. J lost 3 bases, V lost 7 bases, and 8 bases had no gene match. CDR3 DNA: TGTGCCAGCAATCGACAGGGATTCGAAGAGACCCAGTACTTC. Its protein is CASNRQGFEETQYF.

The V call is TRBV2, the J call TRBJ1-1; the match to TRBD1 covers 11 bases. V was pared by 6 bases and J by 0 bases, with 6 bases of the junction left unmatched. CDR1 is SNHLY and CDR2 is FYNNEI in the germline V gene. The CDR3 spans 16 residues. CDR3 coding DNA: TGTGCCAGCAGGCCCGGGACAGGGGGAATGAACACTGAAGCTTTCTTT. Protein: CASRPGTGGMNTEAFF.

The J gene is TRBJ1-3, the V gene TRBV12-3 or TRBV12-4; D unresolved. The V end was cut by 3 bases, the J end by 0 bases, with 6 bases between. The CDR3 sequence is 14 residues long. CDR3 DNA: TGTGCCAGCAGTTTCACGGCCTCTGGAAACACCATATATTTT. This sequence encodes CASSFTASGNTIYF.

In this sample, this clonotype turned up a few times. This chain connects TRBV4-3 to TRBJ1-2, with D uncertain. The V gene's germline CDR1 is LGHNA and CDR2 YSLEER. The CDR3 runs 16 residues. V shed 0 bases and J shed 8 bases, with 19 bases lying between them. As DNA, the CDR3 is TGCGCCAGCAGCCAAGACCAGGCTCGATCTCGGGAGGGCTACACCTTC. It specifies CASSQDQARSREGYTF.

This clonotype appeared a single time. CDR3 nucleotide sequence: TGTGCCAGCAGCCCCCGGGGGCTAGCTGGGGCCAACGTCCTGACTTTC. Protein sequence: CASSPRGLAGANVLTF. The V and J genes are TRBV21-1 and TRBJ2-6; the table gives TRBD1 as D, unverified against the DNA. TRBV21-1 is designated a pseudogene. CDR3 size: 16 residues.

This clonotype was detected a few times. The chain couples TRBV25-1 to TRBJ2-5; D ambiguous. The germline gives CDR1 MGHDK, CDR2 SYGVNS. The CDR3 is made up of 13 amino acids. V was trimmed by 2 bases and J by 2 bases, leaving 6 bases between them. In nucleotides, the CDR3 is TGTGCCAGCAGTGAAGAGGTACAAGAGACCCAGTACTTC. Its protein is CASSEEVQETQYF.

The V and J genes are TRBV29-1 and TRBJ2-3; no firm D call. The germline V gene has CDR1 SQVTM and CDR2 ANQGSEA. V lost 1 base, J lost 6 bases, and 5 bases lay in between. The CDR3 contains 11 residues. This CDR3 reads CSVEGVDTQYF. DNA of the CDR3: TGCAGCGTTGAAGGTGTGGATACGCAGTATTTT.

This clonotype was seen a single time. The chain has TRBV28 and TRBJ1-1; possible D gene TRBD1, 6 bases. The CDR3 runs to 15 residues. Looked up from germline, CDR1 is MDHEN and CDR2 is SYDVKM. Trimming cost V 4 bases and J 5 bases, with 17 bases left between them. The CDR3: CASSSPRTVWTEAFF. The CDR3 nucleotides read TGTGCCAGCAGTTCCCCCCGGACAGTGTGGACTGAAGCTTTCTTT.

The CDR3 spells CASSKGDTDTQYF. As DNA, the CDR3 is TGTGCCAGCAGTAAGGGGGACACAGATACGCAGTATTTT. V is TRBV5-4 and J is TRBJ2-3, with D tentatively TRBD1 (6 bases). This CDR3 has 13 residues. V was shortened by 5 bases and J by 2 bases, with 9 bases between the two germline ends. From germline, CDR1 is SGHNT and CDR2 YYREEE (reference sequence).

The chain has TRBV4-3 and TRBJ1-6; D is ambiguous. The CDR3 runs to 14 residues. Looked up from germline, CDR1 is LGHNA and CDR2 is YSLEER. The V and J ends lost 0 bases and 7 bases respectively, with 7 bases between them. DNA for the CDR3: TGCGCCAGCAGCCAAGAGGTCGGGAATTCACCCCTCCACTTT. Protein product: CASSQEVGNSPLHF.